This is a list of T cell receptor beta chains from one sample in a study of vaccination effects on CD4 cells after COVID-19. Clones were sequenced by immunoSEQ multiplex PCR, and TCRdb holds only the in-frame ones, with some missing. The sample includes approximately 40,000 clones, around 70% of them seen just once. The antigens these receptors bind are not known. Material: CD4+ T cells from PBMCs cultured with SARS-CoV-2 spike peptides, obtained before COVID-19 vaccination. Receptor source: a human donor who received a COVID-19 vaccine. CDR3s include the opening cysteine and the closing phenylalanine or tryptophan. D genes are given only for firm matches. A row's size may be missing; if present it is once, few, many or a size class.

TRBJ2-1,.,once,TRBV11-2,CASSPNQGAQEQFF,TGTGCCAGCAGCCCTAATCAAGGCGCCCAGGAGCAGTTCTTC
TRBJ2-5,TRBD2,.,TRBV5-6,CASSSYGAGGKETQYF,TGTGCCAGCAGCTCCTACGGGGCGGGGGGGAAAGAGACCCAGTACTTC
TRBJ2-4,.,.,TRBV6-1,CASSEAQRARTYF,TGTGCCAGCAGTGAAGCGCAGAGGGCTAGAACGTACTTC
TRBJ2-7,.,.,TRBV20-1,CSASTQDFRYEQYF,TGCAGTGCTAGTACTCAAGACTTTCGATACGAGCAGTACTTC
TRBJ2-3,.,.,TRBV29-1,CSVELRGPTDTQYF,TGCAGCGTTGAGTTGCGGGGTCCCACAGATACGCAGTATTTT
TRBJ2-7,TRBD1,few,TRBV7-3,CASSRTGTGVYEQYF,TGTGCCAGCAGCCGAACCGGGACAGGGGTCTACGAGCAGTACTTC
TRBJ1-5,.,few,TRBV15,CATSRDLSQPQHF,TGTGCCACCAGCAGAGATCTATCCCAGCCCCAGCATTTT
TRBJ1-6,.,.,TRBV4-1,CASSSGTGSNSPLHF,TGCGCCAGCAGCTCCGGGACCGGATCAAATTCACCCCTCCACTTT
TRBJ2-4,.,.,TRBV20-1,CSASRPALVAKNIQYF,TGCAGTGCTAGTCGCCCCGCTCTTGTAGCCAAAAACATTCAGTACTTC
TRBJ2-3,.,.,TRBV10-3,CAIRRGTDTQYF,TGTGCCATCAGAAGGGGAACAGATACGCAGTATTTT
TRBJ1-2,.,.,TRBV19,CASSILLKGEHGYTF,TGTGCCAGCTCCATCCTTTTGAAAGGGGAACATGGCTACACCTTC
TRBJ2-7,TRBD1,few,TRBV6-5,CASSSDRGNEQYF,TGTGCCAGCAGTAGCGACAGGGGAAACGAGCAGTACTTC
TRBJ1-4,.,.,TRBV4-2,CASSQGGANEKLFF,TGTGCCAGCAGCCAAGGGGGGGCTAATGAAAAACTGTTTTTT
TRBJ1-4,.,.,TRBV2,CASRGDGEKLFF,TGTGCCAGCAGGGGGGACGGTGAAAAACTGTTTTTT
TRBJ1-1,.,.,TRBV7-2,CASRTTNSNTEAFF,TGTGCCAGCAGAACCACGAATTCGAACACTGAAGCTTTCTTT
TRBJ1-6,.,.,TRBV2,CASSEDPRSYNSPLHF,TGTGCCAGCAGTGAAGACCCGAGGTCCTATAATTCACCCCTCCACTTT
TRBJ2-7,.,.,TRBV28,CASSLQMKGLTYEQYF,TGTGCCAGCAGTTTACAAATGAAAGGACTTACCTACGAGCAGTACTTC
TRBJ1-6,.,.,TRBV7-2,CASSLMFGPPLYNSPLHF,TGTGCCAGCAGCTTAATGTTCGGGCCTCCGCTGTATAATTCACCCCTCCACTTT
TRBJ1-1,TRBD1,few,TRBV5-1,CASRKGQTAGNTEAFF,TGCGCCAGCAGAAAGGGACAGACCGCGGGGAACACTGAAGCTTTCTTT
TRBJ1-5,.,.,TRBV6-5,CASSPRENAGQPQHF,TGTGCCAGCAGCCCCAGAGAAAATGCGGGTCAGCCCCAGCATTTT
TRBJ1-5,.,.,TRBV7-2,CASSFNNQPQHF,TGTGCCAGCAGCTTTAACAATCAGCCCCAGCATTTT
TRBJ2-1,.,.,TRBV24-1,CATSDTTYNEQFF,TGTGCCACCAGTGACACGACTTACAATGAGCAGTTCTTC
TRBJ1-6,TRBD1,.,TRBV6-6,CASSYPGQGRESPLHF,TGTGCCAGCAGTTACCCAGGACAGGGTAGGGAGTCACCCCTCCACTTT
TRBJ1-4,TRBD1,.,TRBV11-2,CASSLRDRGLGELFF,TGTGCCAGCAGCCTCAGGGACAGGGGACTCGGGGAACTGTTTTTT
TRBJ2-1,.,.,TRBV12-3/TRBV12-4,CASRGRSGEQFF,TGTGCCAGCAGGGGTAGGTCGGGTGAGCAGTTCTTC
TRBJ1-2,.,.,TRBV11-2,CASSLSRQAYGYTF,TGTGCCAGCAGCCTGAGCAGACAGGCCTATGGCTACACCTTC
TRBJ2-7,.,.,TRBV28,CASRIRVESNEQYF,TGTGCCAGCAGAATCAGGGTTGAGTCCAACGAGCAGTACTTC
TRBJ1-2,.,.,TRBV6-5,CASSYSRVLHGYTF,TGTGCCAGCAGTTACTCGCGGGTTCTCCATGGCTACACCTTC
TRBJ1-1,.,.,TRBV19,CASSKEGQSTEAFF,TGTGCCAGTAGTAAAGAGGGTCAAAGCACTGAAGCTTTCTTT
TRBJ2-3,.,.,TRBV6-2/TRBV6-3,CASSSRPGGTDTQYF,TGTGCCAGCAGTTCCCGGCCGGGGGGCACAGATACGCAGTATTTT
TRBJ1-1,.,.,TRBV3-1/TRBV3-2,CASSQLLNTEAFF,TGTGCCAGCAGCCAATTGCTGAACACTGAAGCTTTCTTT
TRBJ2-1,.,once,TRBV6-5,CASSYSPRNEQFF,TGTGCCAGCAGTTACTCCCCGAGGAATGAGCAGTTCTTC
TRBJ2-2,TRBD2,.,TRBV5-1,CASSPMGLVLGGELFF,TGCGCCAGCAGCCCCATGGGACTAGTACTTGGCGGGGAGCTGTTTTTT
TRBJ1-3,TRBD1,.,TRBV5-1,CASRTGYSGNTIYF,TGCGCCAGCAGGACAGGGTATTCTGGAAACACCATATATTTT
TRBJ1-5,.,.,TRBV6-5,CASTQAGAGQPQHF,TGTGCCAGCACCCAAGCAGGGGCCGGTCAGCCCCAGCATTTT
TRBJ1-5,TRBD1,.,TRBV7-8,CASSLEGGGGQPQHF,TGTGCCAGCAGCTTAGAGGGAGGGGGCGGTCAGCCCCAGCATTTT
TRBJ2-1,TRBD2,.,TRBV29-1,CSVEEAVGSGSAYNEQFF,TGCAGCGTTGAAGAGGCGGTGGGTAGCGGGAGCGCCTACAATGAGCAGTTCTTC
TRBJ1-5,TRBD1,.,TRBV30,CAWSVGKTGRSNQPQHF,TGTGCCTGGAGTGTGGGGAAGACAGGGAGGAGCAATCAGCCCCAGCATTTT
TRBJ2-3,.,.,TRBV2,CASSEIRADTQYF,TGTGCCAGCAGTGAAATCAGGGCAGATACGCAGTATTTT
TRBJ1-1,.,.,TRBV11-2,CASSSQTNTEAFF,TGTGCCAGCAGCTCACAGACGAACACTGAAGCTTTCTTT
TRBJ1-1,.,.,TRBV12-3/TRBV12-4,CASSLQGITEAFF,TGTGCCAGCAGTTTACAGGGGATCACTGAAGCTTTCTTT
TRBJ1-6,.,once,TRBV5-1,CASSLTGHSPLHF,TGCGCCAGCAGCTTGACAGGCCATTCACCCCTCCACTTT
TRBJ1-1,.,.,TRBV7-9,CASSLDAGLYTEAFF,TGTGCCAGCAGCTTAGATGCGGGTTTGTACACTGAAGCTTTCTTT
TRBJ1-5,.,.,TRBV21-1,CASSKTHTGTGSVKIKSPQHF,TGTGCCAGCAGCAAAACCCACACCGGGACAGGGTCCGTAAAGATAAAATCGCCCCAGCATTTT
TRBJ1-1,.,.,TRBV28,CASSEAFSALNTEAFF,TGTGCCAGCAGTGAAGCATTTTCGGCTCTGAACACTGAAGCTTTCTTT
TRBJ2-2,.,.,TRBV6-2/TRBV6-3,CASTPSGSGELFF,TGTGCCAGCACCCCCTCGGGGAGCGGGGAGCTGTTTTTT